Following are 3 T cell receptor beta chains from one sample sequenced in a study of blood T cells in healthy people across ages (dated by TCRdb to about 2015). Library preparation was by 5' RACE. Data came from an Illumina HiSeq 2500. A second PCR of about 6 to 12 cycles was performed with a sample-barcoded 5' primer and a J-beta primer mix. TCRdb reprocessed the public reads (quality trimming at Q25 with fastp, clone calling with MiXCR) and kept in-frame beta chains. Entries that share a CDR3 protein sequence are merged under the most common genes and DNA. This sample comprises 1.5 million to 2 million distinct CDR3 sequences, 49% of them detected only once. In total, the top ten clones hold less than 2.5% of the sample. Sequences were obtained from blood. These receptors were taken from a woman aged 40-49 years in good health.

The chain carries TRBV24-1 and TRBJ2-2; D gene uncertain. This CDR3 region has 12 residues. The germline gives CDR1 KGHDR, CDR2 SFDVKD. Trimming shortened V by 4 bases and J by 9 bases, and 8 bases separated the two germline ends. In DNA, the CDR3 is TGTGCCACCAGTGACGCCCAGTGGGAGCTGTTTTTT. Protein product: CATSDAQWELFF.

This chain uses TRBV28 with TRBJ1-4; D gene uncertain. CDR1 is MDHEN, CDR2 SYDVKM, per germline. Between the trimmed V and J ends, which lost 2 bases and 3 bases, there was a span of 16 bases. The CDR3 has 17 amino acids. CDR3: CASSLIPYRGANEKLFF. The CDR3 DNA is TGTGCCAGCAGTTTAATACCCTATCGAGGAGCTAATGAAAAACTGTTTTTT.

A few counts support this clonotype. This chain uses TRBV10-3 with TRBJ1-2, with D uncertain. CDR1 is ENHRY and CDR2 is SYGVKD in the germline V gene. Trimming removed 5 bases at V and 0 bases at J, with 7 bases between. The CDR3 spans 13 residues. DNA for the CDR3: TGTGCCATCAGTTCTGGACCTAACTATGGCTACACCTTC. Translation gives CAISSGPNYGYTF.